This TCR beta chain was recorded in a study of post-analysis software for immune sequencing data. General study results and limits: Comparison with controls showed significantly lower normalized Chao1 diversity in multiple sclerosis patients. Five TRBV segments, TRBV5-6, TRBV5-1 and TRBV20-1 among them, were found more frequent in patients than controls. Under F measure analysis, samples from one preparation batch co-clustered strongly.

In regard to this clonotype: Antigen unknown.

V dropped 2 bases and J dropped 6; count of bases not matched to a gene: 10. This CDR3 spans 15 amino acids. The V gene's germline CDR1 is SGHRS and CDR2 YFSETQ. Unique molecular identifiers had been added to the TCR beta cDNA libraries. Some 500,000 cDNA molecules were recovered from an input of roughly 0.85 to 10 million T cells. Using its own MiXCR run on the PCR reads, TCRdb lists one record per CDR3 protein. The repertoire consists of a few hundred thousand distinct CDR3 sequences, with approximately 34% occurring once and the leading ten covering under 5%. This chain uses TRBV5-1 with TRBJ1-1; 7 bases agree with TRBD1. Material: blood. The receptor comes from a girl under 18 with multiple sclerosis. The CDR3: CASSFRQGWGAEAFF. CDR3 DNA: TGCGCCAGCAGCTTCCGACAGGGCTGGGGGGCTGAAGCTTTCTTT.